The 29 T cell receptor beta chains in this list originate from one sample, sequenced in a study of Ad26.COV2.S vaccination and SARS-CoV-2 variants. Regarding treatment: around 19 received Ad26.COV2.S at low or high dose, single or two shots; about five received placebo; per-sample allocation not given. Sampling occurred on day 63 after the first vaccine or placebo injection. The method was immunoSEQ multiplex PCR; TCRdb's version includes in-frame clones alone and lacks a portion of them. The sample consists of about 350,000 clones, approximately 86% of them appearing once. This specimen was peripheral blood, taken in a trial of Ad26.COV2.S vaccine versus placebo. The receptors here all came from a person aged 18-65 years who received the Ad26.COV2.S COVID-19 vaccine or a placebo.

This chain links TRBV7-2 with TRBJ1-1, with 8 nucleotides matching TRBD1. With 3 bases clipped from V and 0 bases from J, the junction kept 3 bases outside the gene matches. This CDR3 has 15 residues. Germline V gene lookup returns CDR1 SGHTA and CDR2 FQGNSA. CDR3 nucleotides: TGTGCCAGCAGCTTGGGGGACAGGCTGAACACTGAAGCTTTCTTT. Protein sequence: CASSLGDRLNTEAFF. Variable domain in full (rest from reference TRBV7-2 and TRBJ1-1): GAGVSQSPSNKVTEKGKDVELRCDPISGHTALYWYRQSLGQGLEFLIYFQGNSAPDKSGLPSDRFSAERTGGSVSTLTIQRTQQEDSAVYLCASSLGDRLNTEAFFGQGTRLTVV.

CDR3 in amino acids: CATNRRGDSNTGELFF. CDR3 DNA: TGTGCCACCAACCGCCGGGGGGACTCTAACACCGGGGAGCTGTTTTTT. The chain links TRBV19 to TRBJ2-2; 7 nucleotides align to TRBD2. The CDR3 consists of 16 residues. Germline assignment: CDR1 LNHDA and CDR2 SQIVND (reference sequence). V dropped 10 bases and J dropped 2; count of bases not matched to a gene: 13.

This chain links TRBV10-3 with TRBJ1-5; D gene unclear. Trimming took 6 bases from V and 3 from J, leaving 9 bases between them. The CDR3 is 13 residues long. Per germline, CDR1 ENHRY and CDR2 SYGVKD. CDR3 region: CAISPYVNQPQHF. For the CDR3, the DNA is TGTGCCATCAGCCCCTACGTCAATCAGCCCCAGCATTTT.

The chain has TRBV6-1 and TRBJ1-1; no definite D call. The CDR3 totals 11 residues. V was clipped by 2 bases and J by 3 bases, with 1 base between them. Germline CDR1 reads MNHNS; CDR2 reads SASEGT. CDR3: CASSEYTEAFF. For the CDR3, the DNA is TGTGCCAGCAGTGAATACACTGAAGCTTTCTTT.

The chain couples TRBV9 to TRBJ2-2, with D maybe TRBD2 (6 bases). Trimming removed 5 bases at V and 6 bases at J, with 17 bases between. There are 15 residues in the CDR3. From germline, CDR1 is SGDLS and CDR2 YYNGEE. Here the CDR3 DNA reads TGTGCCAGCAGACCACCTGATACGGGAGCCGGGGAGCTGTTTTTT. The encoded protein is CASRPPDTGAGELFF.

The J gene is TRBJ2-7, the V gene TRBV4-2; 11 nucleotides agree with TRBD1. Unmatched junction bases numbered 4, after V lost 1 base and J lost 2 bases. Germline-derived CDR1 and CDR2 are LGHNA and YNFKEQ. This CDR3 has 16 amino acids. CDR3 in amino acids: CASSQALGQGAYEQYF. In nucleotides, the CDR3 is TGTGCCAGCAGCCAAGCCCTGGGACAGGGGGCCTACGAGCAGTACTTC.

V and J are TRBV10-3 and TRBJ2-7, with D possibly matching TRBD1 (5 bases). The germline V and J ends were trimmed by 3 bases and 5 bases, with 14 bases remaining between them. Germline V gives CDR1 ENHRY, CDR2 SYGVKD. The CDR3 covers 14 residues. The DNA for the CDR3 is TGTGCCATCAGTGACCCTCGTACAGGTCACGAGCAGTACTTC. This encodes CAISDPRTGHEQYF.

This clone was picked up one time. The chain uses TRBV28 and TRBJ1-4; 7 bases are shared with TRBD1. There are 14 residues in the CDR3. Germline lookup yields CDR1 MDHEN and CDR2 SYDVKM. With 1 base clipped from V and 5 bases from J, the junction kept 1 base outside the gene matches. The CDR3 region has the DNA TGTGCCAGCAGTTTATCAGGGGGGAATGAAAAACTGTTTTTT. This sequence encodes CASSLSGGNEKLFF.

The CDR3 DNA sequence: TGTGCCAGCAGCGCTCGCACGGGGCTAGCCTACGAGCAGTACTTC. Amino acid sequence: CASSARTGLAYEQYF. This chain joins TRBV6-2 or TRBV6-3 and TRBJ2-7, with D possibly being TRBD1 or TRBD2 (5 bases each). Germline CDR1 reads MNHEY; CDR2 reads SVGEGT. This CDR3 has 15 amino acids. V was shortened by 6 bases and J by 2 bases, with 17 bases between the two germline ends.

In regard to this clone: The sample holds other DNA sequences that translate to the same CDR3. The rearrangement uses TRBV6-2 or TRBV6-3 and TRBJ1-5; possible D gene TRBD1, 5 bases. Germline values: CDR1 MNHEY, CDR2 SVGEGT. The CDR3 is 14 residues long. Trimming took off 0 bases at V and 5 bases at J, with 8 bases between the two ends. CDR3 sequence: CASSYSGGYQPQHF. CDR3 DNA: TGTGCCAGCAGTTACTCCGGGGGGTATCAGCCCCAGCATTTT.

The rearrangement links TRBV5-1 to TRBJ2-7; TRBD2 matches 7 bases. The CDR3 covers 13 residues. V gave up 4 bases and J gave up 3 bases; unmatched junction bases: 4. Per the germline V gene, CDR1 is SGHRS and CDR2 is YFSETQ. CDR3 amino acids: CASSPGTNYEQYF. Written as DNA, the CDR3 is TGCGCCAGCAGCCCCGGGACTAACTACGAGCAGTACTTC.

The genes are TRBV9 and TRBJ2-7; D possibly uses TRBD1 or TRBD2 (6 bases each). Trimming pared 4 bases from V and 8 bases from J, leaving 25 bases between. Germline-derived CDR1 and CDR2 are SGDLS and YYNGEE. The CDR3 covers 16 residues. This chain's CDR3 is CASSQGGGRAGSQQYF. CDR3 nucleotides: TGTGCCAGCAGCCAAGGGGGAGGAAGGGCCGGGAGCCAGCAGTACTTC.

The V and J genes are TRBV5-8 and TRBJ1-1, with D uncertain. The germline CDR1 and CDR2 sequences are SGHTS and YDEGEE. The V end lost 4 bases, the J end lost 7 bases, and 11 bases lay between the germline ends. This CDR3 spans 12 amino acids. The CDR3 spells CASSPLTDEAFF. Here the CDR3 DNA reads TGTGCCAGCAGCCCCCTAACGGATGAAGCTTTCTTT.

The gene calls are TRBV4-1 and TRBJ1-2, with D hard to call. Germline V gene data show CDR1 as MGHRA and CDR2 as YSYEKL. Trimming removed 6 bases at V and 7 bases at J, with 18 bases between. The CDR3 has 14 amino acids. This CDR3 is CASREAEKEGGYTF. The CDR3 DNA is TGCGCCAGCAGGGAGGCAGAGAAGGAGGGTGGCTACACCTTC.

The sample holds one count of this clone. In DNA form, the CDR3 reads TGTGCCAGCAGCTTAAGGGACGCCGCTAACTATGGCTACACCTTC. Its translation: CASSLRDAANYGYTF. V usage is TRBV7-9 and J usage is TRBJ1-2, with a tentative D call TRBD1 (5 bases). Germline V gene data show CDR1 as SEHNR and CDR2 as FQNEAQ (reference sequence). Trimming stripped 2 bases from V and 0 bases from J, with 10 bases between. This CDR3 has 15 residues.

V usage is TRBV7-2 and J usage is TRBJ2-1; D may be TRBD1 (6 bases). Germline V gene data show CDR1 as SGHTA and CDR2 as FQGNSA. V was trimmed by 5 bases and J by 15 bases, leaving 26 bases between them. The CDR3 runs 15 residues. The CDR3: CASSIDDGGNRVRFF. As DNA, the CDR3 is TGTGCCAGCAGCATTGATGATGGGGGCAATAGGGTGAGGTTCTTC.

The chain combines TRBV7-9 with TRBJ2-3; 7 positions match TRBD2. The CDR3 length is 16 residues. The germline V gene encodes CDR1 SEHNR and CDR2 FQNEAQ (reference sequence). Trimming cost V 6 bases and J 2 bases; bases outside gene matches: 11. CDR3 sequence reads: CASRSNRAGTTDTQYF. The CDR3 DNA sequence: TGTGCCAGCAGAAGCAACCGAGCGGGGACCACAGATACGCAGTATTTT.

The gene calls are TRBV7-9 and TRBJ1-2; D uncertain. Germline CDR1 reads SEHNR; CDR2 reads FQNEAQ (reference sequence). V was clipped by 4 bases and J by 10 bases, with 16 bases between them. The CDR3 extends over 13 amino acids. This CDR3 is CASSSTATSFYTF. As DNA, the CDR3 is TGTGCCAGCAGCTCAACTGCCACCTCTTTCTACACCTTC.

This clone appeared a single time. This sequence joins TRBV4-3 and TRBJ2-2; 10 nucleotides match TRBD1. Germline CDR1 LGHNA, CDR2 YSLEER. This CDR3 contains 17 residues. V shed 0 bases, J shed 7 bases, and the junction held 8 bases outside the gene matches. The CDR3 loop is CASSQDIWTGGVGELFF. The DNA of the CDR3 is TGCGCCAGCAGCCAAGATATCTGGACAGGGGGAGTCGGGGAGCTGTTTTTT.

V gene TRBV6-2 or TRBV6-3 combines with J gene TRBJ2-3; 8 bases fit TRBD2. V shed 4 bases and J 9 bases; nucleotides not matched to a gene: 12. Looked up from germline, CDR1 is MNHEY and CDR2 is SVGEGT. The CDR3 extends over 15 amino acids. CDR3 protein: CASSSLTGTSRTQYF. In DNA form, the CDR3 reads TGTGCCAGCAGTTCCTTAACCGGGACTAGTCGGACGCAGTATTTT.

The chain carries TRBV28 and TRBJ2-7; no clear D gene. Looked up from germline, CDR1 is MDHEN and CDR2 is SYDVKM. The ends were cut back, 2 bases at V and 2 bases at J, with 7 bases in the middle. The CDR3 sequence is 13 residues long. The CDR3 region has the DNA TGTGCCAGCAGTTTACCCACCCCCTACGAGCAGTACTTC. Translated: CASSLPTPYEQYF.

The CDR3 protein is CASRFFRGGYTF. In DNA, the CDR3 is TGTGCCAGCCGGTTTTTTCGAGGTGGCTACACCTTC. This chain uses TRBV28 with TRBJ1-2; D gene unclear. This CDR3 has 12 amino acids. V lost 8 bases and J 7 bases, leaving 14 bases between the germline ends. Per germline, CDR1 MDHEN and CDR2 SYDVKM.

V is TRBV14 and J is TRBJ1-2; D is unclear. The CDR3 totals 13 residues. V was clipped by 4 bases and J by 8 bases, with 14 bases between them. CDR1 and CDR2 (germline): SGHDN, FVKESK. The CDR3 protein is CASSLSRGDGYTF. DNA of the CDR3: TGTGCCAGCAGCCTCAGTCGGGGTGACGGCTACACCTTC.

V and J are TRBV3-1 (or the pseudogene TRBV3-2) and TRBJ2-7; 11 bases line up with TRBD1. The CDR3 is 15 amino acids. Unmatched junction bases numbered 11, after V lost 4 bases and J lost 9 bases. CDR1 LGHDT and CDR2 YNNKEL come from the germline V gene (reference sequence). CDR3 sequence (DNA): TGTGCCAGCAGCCCATGGACAGGGGGCGTTAATGGGCAGTACTTC. This translates into CASSPWTGGVNGQYF.

The V gene is TRBV27, the J gene TRBJ2-3, with 10 bases fitting TRBD2. This CDR3 comprises 18 residues. CDR1 and CDR2 from the germline V gene are MNHEY and SMNVEV (reference sequence). J gave up 2 bases and V 2 bases, and 10 bases lay outside the gene matches. CDR3 bases: TGTGCCAGCAGTTTAACCCCCGGGACTAGCGCCTCCACAGATACGCAGTATTTT. Its translation: CASSLTPGTSASTDTQYF.

The rearrangement links TRBV24-1 to TRBJ1-1; 8 bases are a match to TRBD1. The CDR3 length is 15 residues. Trimming cost V 5 bases and J 1 base; bases outside gene matches: 5. The germline gives CDR1 KGHDR, CDR2 SFDVKD. This chain's CDR3 is CATSGPTGANTEAFF. In nucleotides, the CDR3 is TGTGCCACCAGTGGTCCGACAGGGGCGAACACTGAAGCTTTCTTT.

This clone occurred once. The chain uses TRBV5-5 and TRBJ2-7; no firm D call. CDR3 size: 15 residues. Trimming took 0 bases from V and 3 from J, leaving 13 bases between them. The germline gives CDR1 SGHKS, CDR2 YYEKEE (reference sequence). The CDR3 DNA reads TGTGCCAGCAGCTTGGGGAACGGCCTGATCTACGAGCAGTACTTC. This codes for CASSLGNGLIYEQYF.

In DNA form, the CDR3 reads TGCGCCAGCAGCTTTATAAGACAGGGGCAGGAGGGTGGCTACACCTTC. The encoded protein is CASSFIRQGQEGGYTF. The J gene is TRBJ1-2, the V gene TRBV5-1; 8 bases fit TRBD1. V shed 2 bases and J 7 bases; nucleotides not matched to a gene: 13. Per germline, CDR1 SGHRS and CDR2 YFSETQ. The CDR3 totals 16 residues. Variable domain in full (rest from reference TRBV5-1 and TRBJ1-2): KAGVTQTPRYLIKTRGQQVTLSCSPISGHRSVSWYQQTPGQGLQFLFEYFSETQRNKGNFPGRFSGRQFSNSRSEMNVSTLELGDSALYLCASSFIRQGQEGGYTFGSGTRLTVV.

To note about this clone: At the DNA level, this CDR3 is encoded by other sequences in the same sample as well. The chain has TRBV7-2 and TRBJ2-1; possibly TRBD1 for D (5 bases). The CDR3 runs to 15 residues. CDR1 SGHTA and CDR2 FQGNSA come from the germline V gene. V was trimmed by 1 base and J by 10 bases, leaving 17 bases between them. This CDR3 reads CASSLGWADSEEQFF. Here the CDR3 DNA reads TGTGCCAGCAGCTTAGGTTGGGCAGACAGTGAAGAGCAGTTCTTC.